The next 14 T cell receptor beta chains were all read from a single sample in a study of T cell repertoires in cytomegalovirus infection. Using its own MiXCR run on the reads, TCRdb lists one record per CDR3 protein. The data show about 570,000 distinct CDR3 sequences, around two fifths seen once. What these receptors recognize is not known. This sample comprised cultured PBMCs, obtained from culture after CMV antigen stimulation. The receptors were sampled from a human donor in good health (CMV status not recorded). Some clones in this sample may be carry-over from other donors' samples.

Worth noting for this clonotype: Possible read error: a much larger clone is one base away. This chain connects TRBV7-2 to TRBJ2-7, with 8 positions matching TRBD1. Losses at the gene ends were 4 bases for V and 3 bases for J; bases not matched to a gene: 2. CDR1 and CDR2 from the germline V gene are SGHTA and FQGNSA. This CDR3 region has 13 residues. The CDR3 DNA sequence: TGTGCCAGCAGCTACGACAGGGGCTACGAGCAGTACTTC. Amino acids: CASSYDRGYEQYF.

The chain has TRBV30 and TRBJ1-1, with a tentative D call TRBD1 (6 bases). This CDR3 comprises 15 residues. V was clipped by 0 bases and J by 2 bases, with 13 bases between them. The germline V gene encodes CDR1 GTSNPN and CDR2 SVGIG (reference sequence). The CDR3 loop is CAWSVRWGGNTEAFF. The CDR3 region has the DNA TGTGCCTGGAGTGTACGGTGGGGGGGCAACACTGAAGCTTTCTTT. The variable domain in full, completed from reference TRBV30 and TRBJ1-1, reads SQTIHQWPATLVQPVGSPLSLECTVEGTSNPNLYWYRQAAGRGLQLLFYSVGIGQISSEVPQNLSASRPQDRQFILSSKKLLLSDSGFYLCAWSVRWGGNTEAFFGQGTRLTVV.

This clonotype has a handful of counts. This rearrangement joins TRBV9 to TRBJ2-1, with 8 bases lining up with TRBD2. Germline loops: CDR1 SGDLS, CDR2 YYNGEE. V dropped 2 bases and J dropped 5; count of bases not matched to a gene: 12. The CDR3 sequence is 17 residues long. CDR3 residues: CASSVRPGGLGHNEQFF. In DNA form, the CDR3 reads TGTGCCAGCAGCGTCCGGCCGGGGGGACTAGGGCACAATGAGCAGTTCTTC.

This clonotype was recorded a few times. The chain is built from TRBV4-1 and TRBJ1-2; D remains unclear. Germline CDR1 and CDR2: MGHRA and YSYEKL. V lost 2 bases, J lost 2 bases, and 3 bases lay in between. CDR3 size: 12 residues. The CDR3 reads CASSQINYGYTF. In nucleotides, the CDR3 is TGCGCCAGCAGCCAAATCAACTATGGCTACACCTTC.

CDR3 protein: CASRRQGLGETQYF. As DNA, the CDR3 is TGTGCCAGCAGGCGACAGGGCTTAGGGGAGACCCAGTACTTC. V gene TRBV12-3 or TRBV12-4 combines with J gene TRBJ2-5; 7 bases are shared with TRBD1. V trimming: 6 bases; J trimming: 5 bases; junction bases outside the gene matches: 9. The length of the CDR3 is 14 residues.

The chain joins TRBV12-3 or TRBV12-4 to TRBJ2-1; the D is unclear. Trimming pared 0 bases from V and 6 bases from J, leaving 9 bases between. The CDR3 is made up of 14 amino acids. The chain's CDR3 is CASSLAGTFNEQFF. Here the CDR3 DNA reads TGTGCCAGCAGTTTAGCGGGTACCTTCAATGAGCAGTTCTTC.

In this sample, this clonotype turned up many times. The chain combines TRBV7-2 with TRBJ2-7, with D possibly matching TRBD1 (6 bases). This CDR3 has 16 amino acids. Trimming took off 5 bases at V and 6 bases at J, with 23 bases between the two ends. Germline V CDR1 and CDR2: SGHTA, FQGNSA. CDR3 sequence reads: CASSDSTARWGPEQYF. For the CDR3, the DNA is TGTGCCAGCAGCGACTCCACAGCACGGTGGGGGCCCGAGCAGTACTTC.

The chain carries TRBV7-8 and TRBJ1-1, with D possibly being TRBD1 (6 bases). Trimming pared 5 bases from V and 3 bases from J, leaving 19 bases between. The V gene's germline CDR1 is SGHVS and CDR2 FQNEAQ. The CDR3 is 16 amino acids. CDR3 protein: CASSRLTGFGDTEAFF. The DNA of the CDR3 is TGTGCCAGCAGCCGCCTAACAGGGTTTGGGGACACTGAAGCTTTCTTT.

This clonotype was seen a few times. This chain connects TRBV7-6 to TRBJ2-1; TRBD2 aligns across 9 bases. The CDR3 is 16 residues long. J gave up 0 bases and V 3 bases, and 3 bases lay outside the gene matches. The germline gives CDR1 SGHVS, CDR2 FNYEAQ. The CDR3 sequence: CASSFWRGGSYNEQFF. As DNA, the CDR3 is TGTGCCAGCAGCTTCTGGCGGGGGGGCTCCTACAATGAGCAGTTCTTC.

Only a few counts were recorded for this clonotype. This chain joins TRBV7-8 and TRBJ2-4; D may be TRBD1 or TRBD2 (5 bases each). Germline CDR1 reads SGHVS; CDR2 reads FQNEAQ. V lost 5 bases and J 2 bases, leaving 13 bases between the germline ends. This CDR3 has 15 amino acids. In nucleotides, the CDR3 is TGTGCCAGCAGCCCCGTCTTGGGACCCAAAAACATTCAGTACTTC. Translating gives CASSPVLGPKNIQYF.

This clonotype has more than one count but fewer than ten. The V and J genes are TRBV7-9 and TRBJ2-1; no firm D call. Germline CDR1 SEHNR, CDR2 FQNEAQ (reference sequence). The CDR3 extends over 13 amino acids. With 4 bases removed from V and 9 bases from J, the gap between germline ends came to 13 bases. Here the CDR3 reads CASSSGSVGEQFF. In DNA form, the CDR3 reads TGTGCCAGCAGCTCCGGGTCGGTGGGTGAGCAGTTCTTC. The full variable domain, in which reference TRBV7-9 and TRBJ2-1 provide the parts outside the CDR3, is DTGVSQNPRHKITKRGQNVTFRCDPISEHNRLYWYRQTLGQGPEFLTYFQNEAQLEKSRLLSDRFSAERPKGSFSTLEIQRTEQGDSAMYLCASSSGSVGEQFFGPGTRLTVL.

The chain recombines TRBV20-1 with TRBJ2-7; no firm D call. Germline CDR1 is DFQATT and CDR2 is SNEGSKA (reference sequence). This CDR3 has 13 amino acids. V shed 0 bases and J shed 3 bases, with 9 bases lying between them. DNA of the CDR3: TGCAGTGCTAGAGATTCGGTAAACTACGAGCAGTACTTC. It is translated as CSARDSVNYEQYF.

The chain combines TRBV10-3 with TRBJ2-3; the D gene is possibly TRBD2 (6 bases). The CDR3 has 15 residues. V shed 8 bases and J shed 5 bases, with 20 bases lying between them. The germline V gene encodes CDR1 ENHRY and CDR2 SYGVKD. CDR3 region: CAIGNSAGREDTQYF. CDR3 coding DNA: TGTGCCATCGGAAATTCGGCGGGGCGAGAAGATACGCAGTATTTT.

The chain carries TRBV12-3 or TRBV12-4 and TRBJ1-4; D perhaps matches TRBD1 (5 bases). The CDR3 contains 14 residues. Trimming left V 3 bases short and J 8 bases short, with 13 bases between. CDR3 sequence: CASSFQGSLEKLFF. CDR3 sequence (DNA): TGTGCCAGCAGTTTCCAGGGATCCCTCGAAAAACTGTTTTTT.